The 30 T cell receptor beta chains below all came from one sample that was sequenced in a study of cytomegalovirus exposure and HLA in healthy donors. The PCR made use of 60 Vbeta and 13 Jbeta primers. Measured with immunoSEQ multiplex PCR; TCRdb has only the in-frame clones, and not every one. The data show about 37,000 clones, around 70% seen once. Sequencing was done on a sample of PBMCs. The origin of the receptors is a man in his thirties or forties in good health and CMV-seronegative.

A single count supports this clone. This chain joins TRBV5-8 and TRBJ2-2; 11 nucleotides agree with TRBD2. CDR1 is SGHTS and CDR2 is YDEGEE in the germline V gene. V lost 1 base and J lost 6; bases outside the gene matches: 8. The CDR3 contains 17 residues. The CDR3 here is CASSLYTSGRSSGELFF. Written as DNA, the CDR3 is TGTGCCAGCAGCTTGTACACTAGCGGGAGATCTTCCGGGGAGCTGTTTTTT.

The chain has TRBV19 and TRBJ2-2; D is undetermined. Germline V lookup: CDR1 LNHDA, CDR2 SQIVND (reference sequence). CDR3 length: 12 residues. V was pared by 6 bases and J by 4 bases, with 6 bases between. The CDR3 protein is CASRSSTGELFF. The DNA for the CDR3 is TGTGCCAGTAGATCGAGCACCGGGGAGCTGTTTTTT. The full variable domain, with the rest looked up from reference TRBV19 and TRBJ2-2, is DGGITQSPKYLFRKEGQNVTLSCEQNLNHDAMYWYRQDPGQGLRLIYYSQIVNDFQKGDIAEGYSVSREKKESFPLTVTSAQKNPTAFYLCASRSSTGELFFGEGSRLTVL.

The chain combines TRBV5-4 with TRBJ2-1, with D unclear. The CDR3 runs to 16 residues. The V and J ends lost 4 bases and 0 bases respectively, with 14 bases between them. Germline values: CDR1 SGHNT, CDR2 YYREEE (reference sequence). The CDR3 nucleotides are TGTGCCAGCAGCCCCAGCCTCGCGGACTCCTACAATGAGCAGTTCTTC. Translation gives CASSPSLADSYNEQFF.

The rearrangement uses TRBV7-8 and TRBJ2-2, with 10 bases lining up with TRBD2. V shed 5 bases and J 3 bases; nucleotides not matched to a gene: 12. The CDR3 runs 18 residues. Germline V CDR1 and CDR2: SGHVS, FQNEAQ. The CDR3 DNA follows: TGTGCCAGCAGCCCAGGTCCCCTAGCGGGGGTCGACACCGGGGAGCTGTTTTTT. It is translated as CASSPGPLAGVDTGELFF.

The chain is built from TRBV10-3 and TRBJ2-7; maybe TRBD1 (5 bases). The CDR3 runs to 12 residues. Trimming stripped 10 bases from V and 4 bases from J, with 14 bases between. Germline CDR1 and CDR2: ENHRY and SYGVKD. The CDR3 loop reads CATTRDLYEQYF. DNA for the CDR3: TGTGCCACGACCAGGGATTTGTACGAGCAGTACTTC.

J is TRBJ2-7 and V is TRBV5-1; TRBD2 might be the D (5 bases). Germline V gene lookup returns CDR1 SGHRS and CDR2 YFSETQ. CDR3 length: 13 amino acids. Trimming pared 0 bases from V and 4 bases from J, leaving 8 bases between. The CDR3 coding sequence is TGCGCCAGCAGCTTGGTGGGCGGGTACGAGCAGTACTTC. Translated: CASSLVGGYEQYF.

This clone showed up just once. This chain joins TRBV29-1 and TRBJ2-7, with 13 bases identical to TRBD2. The germline V gene has CDR1 SQVTM and CDR2 ANQGSEA. Trimming at V came to 3 bases and at J to 2 bases, leaving 1 base not matched to a gene. This CDR3 contains 14 residues. The CDR3 bases are TGCAGCGTTGAGGGACTAGCGGGGCCCTACGAGCAGTACTTC. The encoded protein is CSVEGLAGPYEQYF.

The CDR3 DNA is TGTGCCAGCACCCCAGGGTTATCGGGTAATGAAAAACTGTTTTTT. This translates into CASTPGLSGNEKLFF. The chain uses TRBV7-9 and TRBJ1-4; tentatively, D is TRBD1 (5 bases). Deletions cut 7 bases from V and 4 bases from J, with 16 bases between. The CDR3 runs to 15 residues. The germline V gene encodes CDR1 SEHNR and CDR2 FQNEAQ (reference sequence). Full variable domain (rest looked up from reference TRBV7-9 and TRBJ1-4): DTGVSQNPRHKITKRGQNVTFRCDPISEHNRLYWYRQTLGQGPEFLTYFQNEAQLEKSRLLSDRFSAERPKGSFSTLEIQRTEQGDSAMYLCASTPGLSGNEKLFFGSGTQLSVL.

In its sample, this clone was seen a few times. The chain couples TRBV7-6 to TRBJ1-1, with TRBD1 matching over 8 bases. V shed 6 bases and J 4 bases; nucleotides not matched to a gene: 10. The CDR3 is 15 residues long. Germline CDR1 SGHVS, CDR2 FNYEAQ. CDR3 loop: CASSTSQGDLTEAFF. The CDR3 DNA is TGTGCCAGCAGTACCTCACAGGGGGACCTCACTGAAGCTTTCTTT.

This chain connects TRBV28 to TRBJ1-2; TRBD1 matches 8 bases. Unmatched junction bases numbered 5, after V lost 4 bases and J lost 4 bases. The CDR3 spans 14 residues. From germline, CDR1 is MDHEN and CDR2 SYDVKM. CDR3 in amino acids: CASSSPGQVYGYTF. CDR3 DNA sequence: TGTGCCAGCAGTTCGCCGGGACAGGTCTATGGCTACACCTTC.

The chain employs TRBV9 and TRBJ2-3, with D perhaps matching TRBD2 (6 bases). The CDR3 length is 20 residues. V dropped 0 bases and J dropped 6 bases, with 29 bases sitting between them. Per the germline V gene, CDR1 is SGDLS and CDR2 is YYNGEE. For the CDR3, the DNA is TGTGCCAGCAGCGTAGGGGGGACGAGTAGCGGCTTCCCCCACACGGATACGCAGTATTTT. It translates to CASSVGGTSSGFPHTDTQYF.

The chain joins TRBV6-6 to TRBJ2-7, with 7 bases identical to TRBD2. Per germline, CDR1 MNHNY and CDR2 SVGAGI (reference sequence). V lost 8 bases and J lost 2; bases outside the gene matches: 9. The CDR3 has 14 residues. The CDR3 nucleotides read TGTGCCAGCTCCCCCGAGGGAGGGCCCTACGAGCAGTACTTC. Translating it yields CASSPEGGPYEQYF.

The chain is built from TRBV18 and TRBJ2-3; D remains ambiguous. The length of the CDR3 is 14 residues. Germline CDR1 reads KGHSH; CDR2 reads LQKENI. The ends were cut back, 0 bases at V and 4 bases at J, with 8 bases in the middle. CDR3 sequence: CASSPPARPDTQYF. The CDR3 DNA reads TGTGCCAGCTCACCACCGGCCCGCCCAGATACGCAGTATTTT.

This chain connects TRBV18 to TRBJ2-2, with D uncertain. The CDR3 spans 16 residues. Trimming pared 4 bases from V and 2 bases from J, leaving 14 bases between. CDR1 and CDR2 (germline): KGHSH, LQKENI. The CDR3 loop is CASSLLTNPNTGELFF. CDR3 nucleotide sequence: TGTGCCAGCTCACTGCTGACAAATCCCAACACCGGGGAGCTGTTTTTT.

The genes are TRBV9 and TRBJ1-5, with D hard to call. The CDR3 runs to 13 residues. The germline gives CDR1 SGDLS, CDR2 YYNGEE. V was pared by 0 bases and J by 7 bases, with 8 bases between. The CDR3 protein is CASSVDAIQPQHF. The CDR3 DNA reads as TGTGCCAGCAGCGTAGACGCGATCCAGCCCCAGCATTTT.

The CDR3 sequence: CASNPTGGNQPQHF. For the CDR3, the DNA is TGCGCCAGCAACCCAACAGGAGGCAATCAGCCCCAGCATTTT. V is TRBV10-2 and J is TRBJ1-5, with D tentatively TRBD1 (5 bases). The CDR3 runs to 14 residues. V was shortened by 7 bases and J by 2 bases, with 12 bases between the two germline ends. Germline-derived CDR1 and CDR2 are WSHSY and SAAADI.

This clone showed up just once. CDR3 loop: CASSYGQMNTEAFF. In DNA form, the CDR3 reads TGTGCCAGCAGTTACGGGCAGATGAACACTGAAGCTTTCTTT. The V and J genes are TRBV6-6 and TRBJ1-1; no firm D call. The germline V and J ends were trimmed by 2 bases and 0 bases, with 7 bases remaining between them. The CDR3 loop spans 14 amino acids. CDR1 is MNHNY and CDR2 is SVGAGI in the germline V gene (reference sequence).

This chain uses TRBV19 with TRBJ2-1; 10 positions agree with TRBD2. Trimming cost V 5 bases and J 5 bases; bases outside gene matches: 9. The germline gives CDR1 LNHDA, CDR2 SQIVND (reference sequence). The CDR3 is made up of 16 amino acids. The CDR3 nucleotides read TGTGCCAGTAGTCGGGCTAGCGGGAGTTTCGACAATGAGCAGTTCTTC. It translates to CASSRASGSFDNEQFF.

The chain is built from TRBV6-5 and TRBJ1-1, with D perhaps matching TRBD1 (5 bases). This CDR3 is 15 amino acids long. The germline V gene has CDR1 MNHEY and CDR2 SVGAGI. V was cut by 2 bases and J by 4 bases, with 14 bases left in between. The CDR3 nucleotides read TGTGCCAGCAGTTACGCCGGGGGATTTGGCACTGAAGCTTTCTTT. Translating gives CASSYAGGFGTEAFF.

In the case of this clone: Other DNA sequences in this specimen translate into the identical CDR3. The CDR3 DNA reads TGTGCCAGCAGCTTGGGGGACAGGAACCAAGAGACCCAGTACTTC. Its protein is CASSLGDRNQETQYF. This chain connects TRBV5-4 to TRBJ2-5; 8 nucleotides align to TRBD1. The ends lost 0 bases at V and 0 bases at J; junction bases unmatched: 1. The CDR3 length is 15 residues. Germline CDR1 is SGHNT and CDR2 is YYREEE (reference sequence).

The chain joins TRBV7-6 to TRBJ2-7; 10 positions match TRBD2. The V segment lost 6 bases and the J segment 2 bases; nucleotides outside the gene matches: 7. The CDR3 runs 15 residues. Germline V gene lookup returns CDR1 SGHVS and CDR2 FNYEAQ. CDR3 nucleotides: TGTGCCAGCAGTTCTACTAGCGGGATAACCTACGAGCAGTACTTC. Translated, it gives CASSSTSGITYEQYF.

The chain links TRBV5-1 to TRBJ2-6; 9 positions agree with TRBD1. Germline CDR1 and CDR2: SGHRS and YFSETQ. The CDR3 loop spans 18 amino acids. V lost 4 bases and J lost 0; bases outside the gene matches: 8. The CDR3 is CASSRRDRDPSGANVLTF. CDR3 bases: TGCGCCAGCAGCCGGAGGGACAGGGACCCCTCTGGGGCCAACGTCCTGACTTTC.

This chain joins TRBV13 and TRBJ2-1; 8 nucleotides align to TRBD2. V gave up 7 bases and J gave up 4 bases; unmatched junction bases: 9. Germline lookup yields CDR1 PRHDT and CDR2 FYEKMQ (reference sequence). CDR3 length: 15 amino acids. The CDR3 DNA sequence: TGTGCCAGCACACGAAAGACGGGAGGGTACAATGAGCAGTTCTTC. Its protein product is CASTRKTGGYNEQFF.

V usage is TRBV6-5 and J usage is TRBJ1-6; D unclear. CDR1 is MNHEY and CDR2 is SVGAGI in the germline V gene. V was pared by 2 bases and J by 6 bases, with 5 bases between. The CDR3 extends over 13 amino acids. The CDR3 spells CASSYEINSPLHF. CDR3 DNA: TGTGCCAGCAGTTACGAGATTAATTCACCCCTCCACTTT.

Comments on this clone: Sequence at one end of the junction differs from germline and may be a read error. J is TRBJ1-6 and V is TRBV6-6; TRBD1 is a possible D gene (5 bases). The CDR3 covers 14 residues. Germline assignment: CDR1 MNHNY and CDR2 SVGAGI (reference sequence). The CDR3 sequence: CAGSTSTGVSPLHF. CDR3 sequence (DNA): TGTGCCGGCAGTACATCCACGGGGGTTTCACCCCTCCACTTT.

The rearrangement uses TRBV7-6 and TRBJ2-7; 7 nucleotides align to TRBD1. The CDR3 runs to 16 residues. The V and J ends lost 1 base and 4 bases, in that order; junction bases with no gene match: 10. The germline CDR1 and CDR2 sequences are SGHVS and FNYEAQ. CDR3 in DNA: TGTGCCAGCAGCTTAGGGTCCGGGACAGATCCGTACGAGCAGTACTTC. Its translation is CASSLGSGTDPYEQYF.

V and J are TRBV6-6 and TRBJ1-5, with D unresolved. The CDR3 length is 12 residues. The V gene's germline CDR1 is MNHNY and CDR2 SVGAGI (reference sequence). V gave up 6 bases and J gave up 9 bases, with 12 bases separating them. The CDR3 coding sequence is TGTGCCAGCAGCGAGGCCCGGTGGCCCCAGCATTTT. As protein: CASSEARWPQHF.

V gene TRBV6-6 combines with J gene TRBJ2-2; D uncertain. Germline CDR1 is MNHNY and CDR2 is SVGAGI (reference sequence). Between the trimmed V and J ends, which lost 2 bases and 4 bases, there was a span of 11 bases. CDR3 size: 15 residues. The CDR3 DNA follows: TGTGCCAGCAGTTACACGCCCCGCGTCACCGGGGAGCTGTTTTTT. This codes for CASSYTPRVTGELFF.

V is TRBV5-8 and J is TRBJ2-5; TRBD2 agrees at 7 bases. The better agreement between TRBJ2-7 and the DNA end casts doubt on the J call. CDR3 length: 17 residues. Germline CDR1 is SGHTS and CDR2 is YDEGEE. As DNA, the CDR3 is TGTGCCAGCAGCTCGTACCGGGGGGATTTAGGGGCCAACGAGCAGTACTTC. Translating it yields CASSSYRGDLGANEQYF.

This chain uses TRBV6-1 with TRBJ1-2; a possible D gene is TRBD1 (6 bases). CDR3 size: 13 residues. CDR1 and CDR2 from the germline V gene are MNHNS and SASEGT. V dropped 6 bases and J dropped 4 bases, with 12 bases sitting between them. The CDR3 bases are TGTGCCAGCAGCCTACAGGGATTCTATGGCTACACCTTC. Protein product: CASSLQGFYGYTF.